These 6 T cell receptor beta chains came from one sample sequenced in a study of blood T cell repertoires in COVID-19. TCRdb keeps only in-frame clones here, not all; method: immunoSEQ multiplex PCR. The table shows roughly 120,000 clones, with about 85% occurring only once. Sequencing input: peripheral blood. Receptor source: a man aged 35-49 years with acute or convalescent COVID-19.

This clone was observed a handful of times. The chain uses TRBV6-2 or TRBV6-3 and TRBJ2-2; D call uncertain. Trimming removed 6 bases from V and 0 bases from J, with 14 bases in between. CDR1 and CDR2 from the germline V gene are MNHEY and SVGEGT. The CDR3 runs 16 residues. The CDR3, as DNA: TGTGCCAGCAGCAAGACAAGACGTTCGAACACCGGGGAGCTGTTTTTT. As protein: CASSKTRRSNTGELFF.

The chain links TRBV7-9 to TRBJ2-1, with 7 bases fitting TRBD2. Germline trimming cut 6 bases from V and 5 bases from J; bases unmatched to any gene: 13. This CDR3 is 16 amino acids long. CDR1 and CDR2 (germline): SEHNR, FQNEAQ (reference sequence). The CDR3 nucleotides read TGTGCCAGCAGGCCAGGTGGGGCTAGCGGAAACAATGAGCAGTTCTTC. Translation gives CASRPGGASGNNEQFF.

The chain joins TRBV7-9 to TRBJ1-4; the D gene is possibly TRBD1 (6 bases). Looked up from germline, CDR1 is SEHNR and CDR2 is FQNEAQ (reference sequence). The CDR3 sequence is 11 residues long. Trimming removed 10 bases at V and 8 bases at J, with 11 bases between. CDR3: CATGVGEKLFF. For the CDR3, the DNA is TGTGCCACAGGGGTCGGCGAAAAACTGTTTTTT.

This clone was recorded a few times. The V call is TRBV5-6, the J call TRBJ1-5; 7 bases align to TRBD1. J lost 4 bases, V lost 1 base, and 5 bases had no gene match. CDR1 and CDR2 (germline): SGHDT, YYEEEE. The CDR3 length is 15 residues. CDR3 DNA sequence: TGTGCCAGCAGCTTGTACGGGACAGCGAATCAGCCCCAGCATTTT. This encodes CASSLYGTANQPQHF.

The chain uses TRBV11-2 and TRBJ2-7, with 12 bases aligning to TRBD1. This CDR3 has 16 residues. Per germline, CDR1 SGHAT and CDR2 FQNNGV. Germline trimming cut 3 bases from V and 5 bases from J; bases unmatched to any gene: 8. CDR3 coding DNA: TGTGCCAGCAGCTTTAAGGTCGGGACAGGGGGCCACGAGCAGTACTTC. It translates to CASSFKVGTGGHEQYF.

J is TRBJ2-2 and V is TRBV19, with TRBD2 matching 8 bases. The CDR3 length is 15 residues. Looked up from germline, CDR1 is LNHDA and CDR2 is SQIVND (reference sequence). The V segment lost 6 bases and the J segment 3 bases; nucleotides outside the gene matches: 6. The CDR3: CASRAGTRHTGELFF. The CDR3 region has the DNA TGTGCCAGTAGAGCCGGGACTAGGCACACCGGGGAGCTGTTTTTT.